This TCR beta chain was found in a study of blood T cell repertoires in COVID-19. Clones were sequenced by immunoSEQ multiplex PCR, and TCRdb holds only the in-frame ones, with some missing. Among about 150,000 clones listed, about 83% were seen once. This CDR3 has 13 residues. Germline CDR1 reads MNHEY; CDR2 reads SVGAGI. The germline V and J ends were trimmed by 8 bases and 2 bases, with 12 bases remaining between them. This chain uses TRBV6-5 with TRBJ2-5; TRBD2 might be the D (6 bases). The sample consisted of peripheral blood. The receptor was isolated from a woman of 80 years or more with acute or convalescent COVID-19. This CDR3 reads CASVISGQETQYF. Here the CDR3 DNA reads TGTGCCAGCGTTATTAGCGGACAAGAGACCCAGTACTTC.